Shown below are 14 T cell receptor beta chains from a single sample sequenced in a study of blood T cells in healthy people across ages. The second PCR ran roughly 6 to 11 cycles with a sample-barcoded 5' primer and J-beta primers. Each CDR3 protein gets one entry after TCRdb re-called the 5' RACE reads with MiXCR. The sample contains hundreds of thousands of distinct CDR3 sequences, around 45% of which appear only once. Sequenced material: blood. The receptors shown here come from a woman aged 60-70 years in good health.

CDR3 sequence: CASSRVSGRVGNEQFF. Written as DNA, the CDR3 is TGTGCCAGCAGCAGAGTTAGCGGGAGGGTCGGCAATGAGCAGTTCTTC. The chain uses TRBV7-2 and TRBJ2-1, with 11 positions matching TRBD2. With V trimmed by 5 bases and J by 6 bases, 9 bases remained unmatched. In germline, CDR1 is SGHTA, CDR2 FQGNSA. The CDR3 is made up of 16 amino acids.

V usage is TRBV15 and J usage is TRBJ2-1; 7 bases line up with TRBD2. The end of the DNA aligns better with TRBJ2-7, so the J call may be wrong. Germline V gives CDR1 LNHNV, CDR2 YYDKDF (reference sequence). This CDR3 has 17 residues. CDR3 in DNA: TGTGCCACCAGCCCGGAGATGCGCGGGAGCGGTTACAATGAGCAGTACTTC. Its protein product is CATSPEMRGSGYNEQYF.

In the case of this clonotype: A read error may produce the germline difference seen at one junction end. This rearrangement joins TRBV29-1 to TRBJ2-7; tentatively, D is TRBD2 (5 bases). Looked up from germline, CDR1 is SQVTM and CDR2 is ANQGSEA. This CDR3 is 16 amino acids long. The CDR3 coding sequence is TGCGGCGTTGAATGGCCTCGCGGAGGCGAAGGCTACGAGCAGTACTTC. This gives the protein CGVEWPRGGEGYEQYF.

This clonotype was detected a few times. The chain employs TRBV21-1 and TRBJ1-2. TRBV21-1 is a known pseudogene. The CDR3 has 15 residues. The CDR3 region is CASSRRGLTSYGYTF. The CDR3 DNA is TGTGCCAGCAGCCGTCGCGGACTGACCTCCTATGGCTACACCTTC.

The chain recombines TRBV4-3 with TRBJ2-1, with 7 bases identical to TRBD2. This CDR3 contains 15 residues. V lost 1 base and J lost 4; bases outside the gene matches: 4. Germline lookup yields CDR1 LGHNA and CDR2 YSLEER. CDR3 protein: CASSQVSGEYNEQFF. CDR3 nucleotide sequence: TGCGCCAGCAGCCAAGTAAGCGGGGAGTACAATGAGCAGTTCTTC.

On this clonotype: Since a much larger clone is just one base distant, this may be a read error. The chain couples TRBV14 to TRBJ2-1, with D perhaps TRBD2 (5 bases). Per the germline V gene, CDR1 is SGHDN and CDR2 is FVKESK. CDR3 length: 16 amino acids. The CDR3 nucleotides are TGTGCCAGCAGCCAAGAGGTCGGGAAAGGGTTCAATGAGCGGTTCTTC. It specifies CASSQEVGKGFNERFF.

This sequence joins TRBV5-1 and TRBJ2-3; D uncertain. Trimming removed 0 bases at V and 3 bases at J, with 11 bases between. From germline, CDR1 is SGHRS and CDR2 YFSETQ. The CDR3 loop spans 15 amino acids. CDR3: CASSLGANPTDTQYF. The CDR3 DNA is TGCGCCAGCAGCTTGGGGGCAAATCCGACAGATACGCAGTATTTT.

The chain couples TRBV29-1 to TRBJ2-1, with 10 nucleotides matching TRBD2. V lost 6 bases to trimming and J lost 5 bases; unmatched junction nucleotides: 7. CDR1 is SQVTM and CDR2 is ANQGSEA in the germline V gene. This CDR3 has 14 residues. CDR3 in DNA: TGCAGCGTACCCCGTGGACTAGCGGACAATGAGCAGTTCTTC. As protein: CSVPRGLADNEQFF.

This clonotype has a handful of counts. This chain joins TRBV7-3 and TRBJ2-1; D call uncertain. Germline V gives CDR1 SGHTA, CDR2 FQGTGA. Trimming removed 5 bases from V and 9 bases from J, with 20 bases in between. The CDR3 runs 15 residues. CDR3 sequence reads: CASSANGRRVGEQFF. The CDR3 DNA is TGTGCCAGCAGCGCTAACGGCAGACGCGTCGGTGAGCAGTTCTTC.

This clonotype has a count of ten or more. Written as DNA, the CDR3 is TGCAGCGTGGCCCCGGACAGCGATCAGCCCCAGCATTTT. Translating it yields CSVAPDSDQPQHF. The chain is built from TRBV29-1 and TRBJ1-5; a possible D gene is TRBD1 (6 bases). The CDR3 runs 13 residues. Germline CDR1 reads SQVTM; CDR2 reads ANQGSEA. V was trimmed by 6 bases and J by 5 bases, leaving 14 bases between them.

In regard to this clonotype: A junction boundary mismatches the germline segment, possibly from a read error. V usage is TRBV7-3 and J usage is TRBJ1-2; the match to TRBD1 covers 7 bases. The CDR3 has 17 amino acids. CDR1 and CDR2 from the germline V gene are SGHTA and FQGTGA. CDR3 region: CASSLTASQGGRSGYIF. Written as DNA, the CDR3 is TGTGCCAGCAGCTTAACCGCTTCACAAGGGGGCCGCAGTGGCTACATCTTC. Full variable domain (rest looked up from reference TRBV7-3 and TRBJ1-2): GAGVSQTPSNKVTEKGKYVELRCDPISGHTALYWYRQSLGQGPEFLIYFQGTGAADDSGLPNDRFFAVRPEGSVSTLKIQRTERGDSAVYLCASSLTASQGGRSGYIFGSGTRLTVV.

This rearrangement joins TRBV13 to TRBJ2-1; 7 bases are shared with TRBD1. The CDR3 has 12 amino acids. V lost 4 bases to trimming and J lost 9 bases; unmatched junction nucleotides: 3. Germline CDR1 is PRHDT and CDR2 is FYEKMQ (reference sequence). CDR3 DNA: TGTGCCAGCAGCTACAGGGGTGGTGAGCAGTTCTTC. Amino acids: CASSYRGGEQFF.

Only a few counts were recorded for this clonotype. The chain links TRBV7-2 to TRBJ1-4; unclear D gene. V dropped 1 base and J dropped 7 bases, with 10 bases sitting between them. Germline V gene lookup returns CDR1 SGHTA and CDR2 FQGNSA. There are 14 residues in the CDR3. The CDR3 DNA reads as TGTGCCAGCAGCTTAGATGGAGGGCCTGAAAAACTGTTTTTT. Protein: CASSLDGGPEKLFF.

The V and J genes are TRBV5-1 and TRBJ2-7, with 14 bases aligning to TRBD2. V shed 4 bases, J shed 7 bases, and the junction held 7 bases outside the gene matches. There are 15 residues in the CDR3. Germline CDR1 SGHRS, CDR2 YFSETQ. This CDR3 is CASSMGTSGSSEQYF. In DNA, the CDR3 is TGCGCCAGCAGCATGGGGACTAGCGGGAGTAGTGAGCAGTACTTC.